This is a list of T cell receptor beta chains from one sample in a study of vaccination and CD4 T cells after COVID-19. MiXCR was run by TCRdb on the PCR reads, yielding one entry per CDR3 protein. The sample lists some 20,000 distinct CDR3 sequences; about 60% were seen once. Sequenced here: CD4+ T cells from blood, sampled after SARS-CoV-2 vaccination. Every receptor here comes from a human donor who had recovered from COVID-19. Both conserved end residues are part of each CDR3. Fields, in order: V gene, D gene, J gene, clone size, CDR3 protein. D genes are given only for firm matches. The listing skips clone size in some rows; elsewhere it reads once, few, many or a size class.

TRBV10-3,TRBD2,TRBJ2-3,.,CAISLKTSGSIDTQYF
TRBV19,.,TRBJ2-4,few,CATRDTLAKNIQYF
TRBV28,.,TRBJ1-5,once,CASFLGVNQPQHF
TRBV6-1,TRBD2,TRBJ2-3,.,CATRGGSTDTQYF
TRBV7-6,TRBD1,TRBJ1-6,.,CASSLRQGGSPLHF
TRBV6-1,TRBD2,TRBJ2-1,once,CASRPFGGGSYNEQFF
TRBV15,.,TRBJ2-3,few,CATSRDRMQGSGDTQYF
TRBV11-2,TRBD2,TRBJ2-5,.,CASSFAGGQETQYF
TRBV7-3,TRBD1,TRBJ2-6,once,CASSHDRGYGANVLTF
TRBV11-2,.,TRBJ1-1,.,CASSQYRMNTEAFF
TRBV10-1,TRBD2,TRBJ2-7,.,CASSESLGGDEQYF
TRBV7-7,.,TRBJ2-2,few,CASSLAQGPELFF
TRBV11-1,TRBD2,TRBJ2-7,.,CASSLRRGSSYEQYF
TRBV15,TRBD1,TRBJ2-1,.,CATSRDTGQEQFF
TRBV28,.,TRBJ2-3,.,CASRGLQFSTDTQYF
TRBV3-1,.,TRBJ1-6,.,CASSQVVDGSPLHF